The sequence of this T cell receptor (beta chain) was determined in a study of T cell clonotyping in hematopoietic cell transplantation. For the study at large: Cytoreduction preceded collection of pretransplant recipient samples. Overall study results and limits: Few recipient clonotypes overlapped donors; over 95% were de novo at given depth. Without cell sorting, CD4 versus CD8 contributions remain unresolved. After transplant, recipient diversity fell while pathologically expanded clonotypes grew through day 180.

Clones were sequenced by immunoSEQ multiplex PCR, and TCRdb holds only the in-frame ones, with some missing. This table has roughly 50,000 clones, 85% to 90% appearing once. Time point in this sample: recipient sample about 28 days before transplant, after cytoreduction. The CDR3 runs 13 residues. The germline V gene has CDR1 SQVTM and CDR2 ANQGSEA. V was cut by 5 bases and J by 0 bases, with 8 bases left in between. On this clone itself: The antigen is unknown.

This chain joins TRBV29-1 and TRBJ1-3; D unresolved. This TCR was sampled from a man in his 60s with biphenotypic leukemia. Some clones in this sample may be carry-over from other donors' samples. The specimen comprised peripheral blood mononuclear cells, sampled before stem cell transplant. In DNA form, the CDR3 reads TGCAGCGTTTGGGCAGACTCTGGAAACACCATATATTTT. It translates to CSVWADSGNTIYF.